This T cell receptor beta chain appears in the sequencing data of a study of blood T cell repertoires in COVID-19. Background on the study: Sources were T cells, B-cell-depleted T cells, or PBMCs; the material itself was cDNA or gDNA.

Source study methods: How many nucleated cells were present was estimated from reference gene primer amplification. Sequenced by immunoSEQ multiplex PCR; TCRdb stores in-frame clones only, minus some. That table furnishes V, J and clone size, whereas the DNA furnished D and trimming. The repertoire holds just under 80,000 clones, with less than 85% as singletons. The CDR3 loop spans 15 amino acids. Germline V gene data show CDR1 as MNHNY and CDR2 as SVGAGI (reference sequence). The germline V and J ends were trimmed by 4 bases and 1 base, with 11 bases remaining between them. The TCR originated in a woman aged 70-85 years with acute or convalescent COVID-19. This sequence joins TRBV6-6 and TRBJ2-1, with D tentatively TRBD2 (5 bases). The material sequenced was peripheral blood. The CDR3 protein is CASSLDGVSYNEQFF. The CDR3 coding sequence is TGTGCCAGCAGTTTGGACGGGGTATCCTACAATGAGCAGTTCTTC.